These T cell receptor beta chains were read from a single sample in a study of technical replicates of blood from a handful of donors. The method was immunoSEQ multiplex PCR; TCRdb's version includes in-frame clones alone and lacks a portion of them. In the table there are roughly 93,000 clones, roughly 95% of which are singletons. The sample comprised T cells isolated from PBMCs. These receptors were collected from a human donor in good health. The conserved cysteine and the conserved F or W are not part of the CDR3 here. Expanded clones get a size class; other rows say once, few or many, or leave the size out.

cdr3_aa	v_call	j_call	clone_size
ASYGAPYNEQF	TRBV7-9	TRBJ2-1	NA
ASSLFSGSANEQF	TRBV7-6	TRBJ2-1	NA
ASSPSDRDYGYT	TRBV6-5	TRBJ1-2	NA
ASSTGPMVHTEAF	TRBV5-6	TRBJ1-1	NA
ASSRYRVGQPQH	TRBV5-8	TRBJ1-5	once
ASSYSRRDDQPQH	TRBV6-5	TRBJ1-5	once
ASSSWGLPRAETQY	TRBV7-3	TRBJ2-5	NA
ATRTTGGVNSPLH	TRBV15	TRBJ1-6	NA
ASSGLTRVWTVSSYEQY	TRBV28	TRBJ2-7	once
ASSNGVSSNVLT	TRBV7-8	TRBJ2-6	NA
ASSATGIGVYGNT	TRBV6-6	TRBJ1-2	NA
ASSPLRGKETQY	TRBV18	TRBJ2-5	NA
ASPDLIRANTEAF	TRBV5-8	TRBJ1-1	NA
ASSYSAQEPQH	TRBV6-5	TRBJ1-5	NA
ASSKKKLRGQGTDTQY	TRBV28	TRBJ2-3	NA
ASSVGGEVHKLF	TRBV9	TRBJ1-4	NA
AWSKRQISGANVLT	TRBV30	TRBJ2-6	once
ASSPQGSGNTIY	TRBV5-1	TRBJ1-3	NA
ASNQDRGGLVEKLF	TRBV19	TRBJ1-4	once
ASSERQLYGYT	TRBV5-6	TRBJ1-2	NA
ASSPTGDNQPQH	TRBV6-1	TRBJ1-5	NA
ASSLGDYLETDTQY	TRBV5-1	TRBJ2-3	NA
ASSVGLAGGYEQY	TRBV9	TRBJ2-7	NA
SVARGMNTEAF	TRBV29-1	TRBJ1-1	NA
ASSLRGQGEAF	TRBV7-6	TRBJ1-1	NA
ASSLEMGLRNIQY	TRBV7-9	TRBJ2-4	NA
ASSYPYGQGDTDTQY	TRBV5-4	TRBJ2-3	NA
ASSERPRGELF	TRBV7-9	TRBJ2-2	NA
ASRNWAQSNQPQH	TRBV19	TRBJ1-5	NA
ASSLTSGASSYEQY	TRBV7-9	TRBJ2-7	NA
ASSFLPGQGLTDTQY	TRBV7-6	TRBJ2-3	once
ASSHRVEQF	TRBV11-1	TRBJ2-1	NA
ASSLGPSTDTQY	TRBV28	TRBJ2-3	once
ASTERGIHYGYT	TRBV6-5	TRBJ1-2	NA
ASSQETGVDSPLH	TRBV4-1	TRBJ1-6	few
ASSLRGGGYNEQF	TRBV5-1	TRBJ2-1	NA
ASSDPRGGLAGRDEQF	TRBV6-1	TRBJ2-1	NA
SIGDSNQPQH	TRBV29-1	TRBJ1-5	NA
ASSYSNSGNEQF	TRBV6-5	TRBJ2-1	NA
ASSLGLGDEQY	TRBV7-3	TRBJ2-7	NA
ASSLETRQGSSGNTIY	TRBV11-3	TRBJ1-3	NA
AWSVGFGGGFSNQPQH	TRBV30	TRBJ1-5	NA
ASSFSGTGGADTQY	TRBV27	TRBJ2-3	once
ASSYSEGPTDTQY	TRBV6-5	TRBJ2-3	NA
ASTLGQITEAF	TRBV28	TRBJ1-1	NA
ASTSGTGFNQPQH	TRBV6-5	TRBJ1-5	NA
ASSSQGTAQETQY	TRBV5-8	TRBJ2-5	NA
ASSLLFSGSYNEQF	TRBV27	TRBJ2-1	NA
ASRDGWGGEAF	TRBV6-5	TRBJ1-1	NA
ASSPPRRGGDTQY	TRBV18	TRBJ2-3	NA